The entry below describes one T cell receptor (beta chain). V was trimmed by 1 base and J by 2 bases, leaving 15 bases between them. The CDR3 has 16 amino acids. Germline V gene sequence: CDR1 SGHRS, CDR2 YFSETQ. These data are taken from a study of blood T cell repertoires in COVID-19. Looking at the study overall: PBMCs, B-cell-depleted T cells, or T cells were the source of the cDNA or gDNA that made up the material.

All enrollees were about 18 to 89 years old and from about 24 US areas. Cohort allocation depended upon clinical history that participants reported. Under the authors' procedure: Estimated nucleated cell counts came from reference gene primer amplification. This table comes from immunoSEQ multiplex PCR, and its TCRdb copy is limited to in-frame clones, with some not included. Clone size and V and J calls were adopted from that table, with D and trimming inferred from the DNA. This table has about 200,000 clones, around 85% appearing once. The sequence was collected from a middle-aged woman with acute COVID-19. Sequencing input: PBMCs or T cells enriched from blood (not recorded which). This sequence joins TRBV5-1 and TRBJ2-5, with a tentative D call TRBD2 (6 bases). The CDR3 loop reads CASSLSGTGEQETQYF. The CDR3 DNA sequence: TGCGCCAGCAGCTTGAGTGGGACGGGAGAACAAGAGACCCAGTACTTC.